Presented here are 10 T cell receptor beta chains from one specimen sequenced in a study of blood T cells in healthy people across ages. PCR was performed a second time for roughly 6 to 12 cycles using a sample-barcoded 5' primer and a J-beta primer mix. TCRdb fed the 5' RACE reads into MiXCR, producing one record per CDR3 protein. The sample carries 550,000 to 750,000 distinct CDR3 sequences, roughly 21% recorded once. Sequenced sample: blood. Receptors were obtained from a man between 70 and 80 years old in good health.

This clonotype showed up just a few times. The CDR3: CAIQGATNEKLFF. The CDR3 DNA reads TGTGCCATCCAGGGGGCAACTAATGAAAAACTGTTTTTT. This chain joins TRBV28 and TRBJ1-4, with 7 bases identical to TRBD1. The length of the CDR3 is 13 residues. Germline CDR1 MDHEN, CDR2 SYDVKM. J lost 0 bases, V lost 10 bases, and 2 bases had no gene match.

This clonotype was counted a few times. The CDR3 is CASSPGGASGNLYEQYF. CDR3 in DNA: TGTGCCAGCAGCCCGGGTGGGGCTAGCGGGAATCTGTACGAGCAGTACTTC. The chain joins TRBV5-4 to TRBJ2-7; 9 bases agree with TRBD2. V shed 4 bases, J shed 4 bases, and the junction held 15 bases outside the gene matches. Germline loops: CDR1 SGHNT, CDR2 YYREEE (reference sequence). The CDR3 is 17 amino acids.

This clonotype showed up many times. This rearrangement joins TRBV7-2 to TRBJ2-2; 8 bases map to TRBD2. V shed 4 bases, J shed 1 base, and the junction held 2 bases outside the gene matches. This CDR3 has 15 amino acids. CDR1 and CDR2 (germline): SGHTA, FQGNSA. The DNA for the CDR3 is TGTGCCAGCAGCTACAGCGGGAGGAACACCGGGGAGCTGTTTTTT. It encodes CASSYSGRNTGELFF.

At least ten counts were recorded for this clonotype. The rearrangement uses TRBV7-2 and TRBJ2-7; 8 nucleotides agree with TRBD2. V lost 0 bases, J lost 1 base, and 2 bases stayed unmatched. The CDR3 runs to 15 residues. CDR1 is SGHTA, CDR2 FQGNSA, per germline. The CDR3 bases are TGTGCCAGCAGCTTAGCGGCGGGGGGATCCTACGAGCAGTACTTC. Translation gives CASSLAAGGSYEQYF.

The sample holds a few counts of this clonotype. V and J are TRBV7-9 and TRBJ2-5, with TRBD2 identical over 9 bases. V gave up 4 bases and J gave up 5 bases; unmatched junction bases: 11. The CDR3 is made up of 16 amino acids. Germline loops: CDR1 SEHNR, CDR2 FQNEAQ (reference sequence). In DNA, the CDR3 is TGTGCCAGCAGCTACGGTGGGCTAGCGGGATTGGAGACCCAGTACTTC. Its protein is CASSYGGLAGLETQYF.

This clonotype has just a few counts. This chain joins TRBV7-3 and TRBJ1-1, with 8 bases lining up with TRBD1. Germline lookup yields CDR1 SGHTA and CDR2 FQGTGA. J was trimmed by 3 bases and V by 2 bases; bases with no gene match: 2. This CDR3 has 14 amino acids. CDR3 bases: TGTGCCAGCAGCTTATCAGGGGGCGACACTGAAGCTTTCTTT. Residues: CASSLSGGDTEAFF.

This clonotype appeared many times. J is TRBJ2-2 and V is TRBV7-3; 7 bases match TRBD1. V was clipped by 1 base and J by 6 bases; unmatched bases: 2. Germline lookup yields CDR1 SGHTA and CDR2 FQGTGA. The CDR3 consists of 14 residues. The CDR3 here is CASSLRQGAGELFF. The CDR3 bases are TGTGCCAGCAGCTTAAGACAGGGTGCCGGGGAGCTGTTTTTT.

The chain combines TRBV12-3 or TRBV12-4 with TRBJ2-3; possibly TRBD1 for D (6 bases). CDR3 size: 13 residues. Trimming removed 5 bases at V and 2 bases at J, with 8 bases between. The CDR3 spells CASSKGDTDTQYF. In DNA form, the CDR3 reads TGTGCCAGCAGTAAGGGGGACACAGATACGCAGTATTTT.

This clonotype was counted between two and nine times. The chain couples TRBV6-1 to TRBJ1-1; D uncertain. Germline values: CDR1 MNHNS, CDR2 SASEGT. The CDR3 sequence is 11 residues long. Trimming stripped 8 bases from V and 6 bases from J, with 10 bases between. The CDR3 reads CASVGRAEAFF. The CDR3 DNA is TGTGCCAGCGTAGGGCGGGCTGAAGCTTTCTTT.

This clonotype was found a few times. The chain combines TRBV6-2 or TRBV6-3 with TRBJ2-5; 7 bases fit TRBD1. The CDR3 is 15 amino acids. CDR1 and CDR2 from the germline V gene are MNHEY and SVGEGT. V gave up 7 bases and J gave up 4 bases; unmatched junction bases: 12. CDR3 nucleotide sequence: TGTGCCAGCAAACAGGGGCCCAACTGGGGAGAGACCCAGTACTTC. This codes for CASKQGPNWGETQYF.